This entry describes one TCR beta chain. Per-nucleotide qualities are absent, and no much larger clonotype sits a single base away. The data belong to a study of T cells after yellow fever vaccination (dated by TCRdb to the late 2010s). About the study as a whole: The SMART-Seq v4 Ultra Low Input RNA kit was used to prepare libraries from fractions with low cell numbers. To follow T-cell clones before and after both primary and booster YFV17D yellow fever vaccination, bulk TCR alpha and beta repertoires underwent longitudinal sequencing. The cohort comprised two healthy male donors, one aged 18 to 30 and one aged 30 to 39 years. Blood was drawn at multiple timepoints before and after primary and secondary immunization, with bulk PBMC replicates and cell subsets isolated.

General conclusions and limits of the study: After the booster, most clones that had expanded after primary vaccination were detected again (approximately 97% of CD4 and under 90% of CD8), suggesting broad maintenance of memory. A small share of clonotypes was detected in both CD4 and CD8 compartments, with the overlap likely arising from convergent recombination. Compared with the primary T-cell response, the secondary T-cell response was faster but weaker, reaching its peak on day 5 rather than on day 15. Because the study included only two donors, the extent to which the findings can be generalized is limited. FACS-sorted repertoires could contain abundant contaminating clonotypes from the bulk population, so computational filtering was required.

V sheds 5 bases and J sheds 5 bases, leaving 16 bases between their ends. Its CDR3 holds 14 amino acids, cysteine through phenylalanine. Only the CDR3 part of the read is kept: 42 bases, read in frame from the first base. The germline V gene supplies CDR1 MNHEY and CDR2 SVGAGI. Explained via the paper, the treatment or condition label denotes: live attenuated yellow fever vaccine strain. PBMCs were isolated from peripheral blood using a standard Ficoll-Paque protocol. Epitope-specific CD8 T cells were sorted with a dextramer loaded with the yellow fever NS4B epitope peptide, together with anti-CD3 and anti-CD8 staining. RNA was extracted with TriZol from bulk PBMCs, CD4 and CD8 fractions, and dextramer-positive and dextramer-negative fractions. TCR cDNA was synthesized by 5'RACE template switching, through which a universal primer site and unique molecular identifiers were introduced. cDNA synthesis was primed from both the TCR alpha and TCR beta constant segments. Library amplification involved two PCR steps, and the second step added sample barcodes and sequencing adapters. Sequencing of libraries was performed on Illumina HiSeq 2500 (2x100 bp) or NovaSeq (2x150 bp). The source study handled its data this way. Demultiplexing of reads and collapsing into UMI consensus sequences were performed with MIGEC, and V(D)J alignment was carried out with MiXCR. Vaccine-responding clonotypes were defined with edgeR using replicate PBMC samples, requiring FDR below 0.01 and a log2 fold change above 5 up to day 15. Each bulk clonotype was labeled CD4 or CD8 based on which sequenced repertoire, CD4 or CD8, contained the clonotype at higher abundance. Clonotypes enriched at least 10-fold in dextramer-positive versus dextramer-negative fractions were classed as NS4B-specific, and CD4-biased clonotypes were left out. TCRdb itself trimmed the public reads at Q25 with fastp, ran MiXCR and retained productive beta chains. Every distinct CDR3 protein forms one entry, paired with its most common genes and DNA. TCRdb, not the authors, supplied the V and J calls. This sample lists 65,000 to 90,000 distinct CDR3 sequences; about an eighth were detected once. Clones ranked in the top ten supply under 30% of the sample.

This clonotype originated in a man younger than 30 who received the YFV17D yellow fever vaccine. The sample in question was CD8+ T cells not binding an NS4B(214-222) dextramer, sorted from PBMCs, obtained roughly 23 days after the first yellow fever vaccination. The intended sense of this specimen's cell subset or site label: NS4B epitope dextramer-negative CD8 T cells. This sequence uses TRBV6-5 and TRBJ2-7; a weak D assignment points to TRBD1 (5 bases agree). Read as DNA, the sequence is TGTGCCAGCAGTCCCCGAGGAAGGGGCGACGAGCAGTACTTC. Its protein reads: CASSPRGRGDEQYF.